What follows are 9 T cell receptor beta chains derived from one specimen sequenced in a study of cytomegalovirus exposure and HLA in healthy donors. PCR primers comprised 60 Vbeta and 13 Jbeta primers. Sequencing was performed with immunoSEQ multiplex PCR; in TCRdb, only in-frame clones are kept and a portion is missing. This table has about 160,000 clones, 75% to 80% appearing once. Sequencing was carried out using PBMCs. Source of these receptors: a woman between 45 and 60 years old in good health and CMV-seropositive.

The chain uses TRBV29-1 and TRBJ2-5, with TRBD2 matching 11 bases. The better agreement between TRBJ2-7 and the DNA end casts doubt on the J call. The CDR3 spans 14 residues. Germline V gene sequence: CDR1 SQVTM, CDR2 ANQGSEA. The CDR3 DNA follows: TGCAGCGTTGTAGCGGGAGGGTCATCCTACGAGCAGTACTTC. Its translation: CSVVAGGSSYEQYF.

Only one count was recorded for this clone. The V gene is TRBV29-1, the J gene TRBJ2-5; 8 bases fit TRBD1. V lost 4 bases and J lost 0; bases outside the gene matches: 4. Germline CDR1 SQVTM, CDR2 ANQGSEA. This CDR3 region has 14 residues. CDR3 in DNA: TGCAGCGTTGTTAGGACAGGGTACCAAGAGACCCAGTACTTC. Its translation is CSVVRTGYQETQYF. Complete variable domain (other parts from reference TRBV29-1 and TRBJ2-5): SAVISQKPSRDICQRGTSLTIQCQVDSQVTMMFWYRQQPGQSLTLIATANQGSEATYESGFVIDKFPISRPNLTFSTLTVSNMSPEDSSIYLCSVVRTGYQETQYFGPGTRLLVL.

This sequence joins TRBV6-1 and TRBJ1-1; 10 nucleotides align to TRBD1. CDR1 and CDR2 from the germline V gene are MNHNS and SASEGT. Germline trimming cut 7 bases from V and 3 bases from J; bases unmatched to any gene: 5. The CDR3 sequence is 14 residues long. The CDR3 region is CASTPDRGDTEAFF. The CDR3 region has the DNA TGTGCCAGCACTCCGGACAGGGGGGACACTGAAGCTTTCTTT.

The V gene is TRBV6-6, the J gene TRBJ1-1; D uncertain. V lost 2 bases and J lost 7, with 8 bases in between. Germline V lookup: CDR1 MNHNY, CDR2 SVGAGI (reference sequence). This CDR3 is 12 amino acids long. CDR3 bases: TGTGCCAGCAGTTACCCCCGTCGTGAAGCTTTCTTT. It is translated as CASSYPRREAFF.

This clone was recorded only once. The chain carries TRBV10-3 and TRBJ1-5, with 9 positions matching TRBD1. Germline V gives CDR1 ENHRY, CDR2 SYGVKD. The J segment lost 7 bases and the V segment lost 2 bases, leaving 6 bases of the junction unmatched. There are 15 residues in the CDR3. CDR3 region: CAISETLTGGQPQHF. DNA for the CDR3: TGTGCCATCAGTGAGACACTGACAGGGGGACAGCCCCAGCATTTT.

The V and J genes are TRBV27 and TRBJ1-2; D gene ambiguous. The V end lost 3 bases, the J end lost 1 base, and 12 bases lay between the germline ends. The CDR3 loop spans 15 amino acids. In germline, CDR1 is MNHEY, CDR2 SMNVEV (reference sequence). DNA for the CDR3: TGTGCCAGCAGTTTGTCCCCCGAGATTAACTATGGCTACACCTTC. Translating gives CASSLSPEINYGYTF.

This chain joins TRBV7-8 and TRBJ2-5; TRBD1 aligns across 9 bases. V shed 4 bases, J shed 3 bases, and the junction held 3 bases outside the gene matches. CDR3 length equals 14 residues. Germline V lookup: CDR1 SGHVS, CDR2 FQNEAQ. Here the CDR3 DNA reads TGTGCCAGCAGCTCCTGGACAGGGGAAGAGACCCAGTACTTC. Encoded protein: CASSSWTGEETQYF.

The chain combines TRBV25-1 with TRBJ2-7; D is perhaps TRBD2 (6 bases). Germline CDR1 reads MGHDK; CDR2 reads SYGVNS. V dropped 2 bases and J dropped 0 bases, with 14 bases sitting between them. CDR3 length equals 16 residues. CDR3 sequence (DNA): TGTGCCAGCAGTGAAGGGGGGACCTTTCTCTCCTACGAGCAGTACTTC. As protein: CASSEGGTFLSYEQYF.

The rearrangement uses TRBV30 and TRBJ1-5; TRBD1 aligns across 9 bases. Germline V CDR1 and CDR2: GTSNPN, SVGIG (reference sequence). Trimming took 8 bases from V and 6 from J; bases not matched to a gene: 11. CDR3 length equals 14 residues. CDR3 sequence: CARKNRGRGQPQHF. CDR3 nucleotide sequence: TGTGCCCGGAAAAACAGGGGGCGCGGTCAGCCCCAGCATTTT.